The rows below give T cell receptor beta chains drawn from one sample of a study of OX40 agonist ivuxolimab in advanced cancers. Clones were read by immunoSEQ multiplex PCR, and TCRdb kept only the in-frame ones, dropping some. The sample carries roughly 61,000 clones, roughly nine tenths recorded once. The sequencing used CD4+ or CD8+ T cells sorted from blood, collected in a trial of the OX40 agonist ivuxolimab. These TCRs come from an adult with an advanced solid tumor such as melanoma, head and neck, liver or kidney cancer. CDR3s include the opening cysteine and the closing phenylalanine or tryptophan. D genes are given only for firm matches. For some rows the clone size is stated as once, few or many, or as a class when expanded; others skip it.

v_call	d_call	j_call	clone_size	cdr3_aa	cdr3_nt
TRBV5-6	TRBD2	TRBJ2-1	.	CASSLPGGAYNEQFF	TGTGCCAGCAGCTTACCGGGAGGGGCCTACAATGAGCAGTTCTTC
TRBV11-2	TRBD2	TRBJ2-1	.	CASSSPGREGRGEQFF	TGTGCCAGCAGCTCCCCGGGGCGGGAGGGCAGAGGCGAGCAGTTCTTC
TRBV4-2	TRBD1	TRBJ1-3	few	CASSQGTGQGNTIYF	TGTGCCAGCAGCCAAGGGACAGGGCAAGGAAACACCATATATTTT
TRBV6-5	TRBD2	TRBJ2-7	.	CASSYSTSGGYEQYF	TGTGCCAGCAGTTACTCTACTAGCGGGGGCTACGAGCAGTACTTC
TRBV9	.	TRBJ2-1	.	CASSVPGTNFGEQFF	TGTGCCAGCAGCGTACCCGGGACCAACTTCGGTGAGCAGTTCTTC
TRBV9	.	TRBJ1-1	.	CASSVDEGGTEAFF	TGTGCCAGCAGCGTAGATGAAGGGGGCACTGAAGCTTTCTTT
TRBV20-1	.	TRBJ2-5	once	CSAYQETQYF	TGCAGTGCTTACCAAGAGACCCAGTACTTC
TRBV30	.	TRBJ2-7	.	CAWSKPPSSYEQYF	TGTGCCTGGAGTAAGCCGCCGAGCTCCTACGAGCAGTACTTC
TRBV5-6	.	TRBJ2-2	.	CASSSTTGELFF	TGTGCCAGCAGCTCCACCACCGGGGAGCTGTTTTTT
TRBV11-2	.	TRBJ1-3	.	CASTRRTSGNTIYF	TGTGCCAGCACTCGAAGAACCTCTGGAAACACCATATATTTT
TRBV5-6	TRBD1	TRBJ2-7	.	CASSRPFGTDYEQYF	TGTGCCAGCAGCCGGCCTTTCGGGACAGATTACGAGCAGTACTTC
TRBV29-1	.	TRBJ2-5	.	CSVERGADTQYF	TGCAGCGTTGAAAGGGGGGCCGACACCCAGTACTTC
TRBV6-1	TRBD2	TRBJ2-7	once	CASSKGTSGMEKQYF	TGTGCCAGCAGTAAAGGGACTAGCGGGATGGAAAAGCAGTACTTC
TRBV2	.	TRBJ1-5	.	CASKIRQLNQPQHF	TGTGCCAGCAAAATACGGCAGCTCAATCAGCCCCAGCATTTT
TRBV19	.	TRBJ1-1	.	CASTGRAEAFF	TGTGCCAGTACGGGCAGGGCTGAAGCTTTCTTT
TRBV29-1	TRBD2	TRBJ2-6	.	CSVVGGERANVLTF	TGCAGCGTTGTCGGGGGGGAAAGGGCCAACGTCCTGACTTTC
TRBV11-2	.	TRBJ2-7	once	CASSPSPQVAYEQYF	TGTGCCAGCAGCCCTTCCCCGCAGGTTGCCTACGAGCAGTACTTC
TRBV6-5	.	TRBJ2-7	.	CASSETSYEQYF	TGTGCCAGCAGTGAGACTAGCTACGAGCAGTACTTC
TRBV18	.	TRBJ2-7	.	CASSPGLRWSYEQYF	TGTGCCAGCTCACCGGGGCTGAGGTGGTCCTACGAGCAGTACTTC
TRBV28	.	TRBJ1-5	.	CASSSPPDSPSRGSQHF	TGTGCCAGCAGTTCCCCCCCGGACTCCCCCAGCCGGGGGTCCCAGCATTTT
TRBV11-3	.	TRBJ2-3	.	CASSPQGSDTQYF	TGTGCCAGCAGCCCCCAGGGTTCAGATACGCAGTATTTT
TRBV5-4	TRBD1	TRBJ1-1	medium-sized	CASSWRTGPGMNTEAFF	TGTGCCAGCAGCTGGAGGACAGGGCCAGGGATGAACACTGAAGCTTTCTTT
TRBV5-4	.	TRBJ1-2	.	CASSLADNYGYTF	TGTGCCAGCAGCTTGGCCGATAACTATGGCTACACCTTC
TRBV30	.	TRBJ1-6	.	CAWSRPNSPLHF	TGTGCCTGGAGTAGGCCTAATTCACCCCTCCACTTT
TRBV30	.	TRBJ1-2	.	CAWGKGRHPGYTF	TGTGCCTGGGGGAAAGGACGCCACCCCGGCTACACCTTC
TRBV10-1	TRBD2	TRBJ2-1	few	CASSTTSGYNEQFF	TGCGCCAGCAGTACGACTAGCGGCTACAATGAGCAGTTCTTC
TRBV28	TRBD2	TRBJ2-3	.	CASSLGGRTSSTDTQYF	TGTGCCAGCAGTTTGGGCGGGAGGACCTCTAGCACAGATACGCAGTATTTT
TRBV30	.	TRBJ1-5	once	CAWSVLGGNQPQHF	TGTGCCTGGAGTGTGTTAGGGGGGAATCAGCCCCAGCATTTT
TRBV28	TRBD1	TRBJ2-5	.	CASSYTGTAGETQYF	TGTGCCAGCAGCTATACAGGGACAGCCGGGGAGACCCAGTACTTC
TRBV7-8	TRBD1	TRBJ2-2	.	CASGSGQGATGELFF	TGTGCCAGCGGTTCGGGACAGGGGGCGACCGGGGAGCTGTTTTTT
TRBV19	.	TRBJ1-5	.	CASGGPYSNQPQHF	TGTGCCAGTGGCGGGCCTTACAGCAATCAGCCCCAGCATTTT
TRBV14	.	TRBJ1-1	once	CASSQSGRGRNTEAFF	TGTGCCAGCAGCCAGAGCGGGCGGGGGCGGAACACTGAAGCTTTCTTT
TRBV7-9	.	TRBJ1-5	once	CASSLDTGRNQPQHF	TGTGCCAGCAGCCTAGACACAGGTCGCAATCAGCCCCAGCATTTT
TRBV6-5	.	TRBJ1-2	.	CASSYQGFSGYTF	TGTGCCAGCAGTTACCAGGGCTTCAGCGGCTACACCTTC